Following are 28 T cell receptor beta chains from one sample sequenced in a study of T cell repertoires in cytomegalovirus infection. TCRdb redid the calling of the reads with MiXCR, one entry per CDR3 protein. Of fewer than 250,000 distinct CDR3 sequences listed, roughly 22% are singletons. Sequencing was performed on CD8+ T cells from PBMCs. These receptor sequences come from a human donor in good health (CMV status not recorded). Some clones in this sample may be carry-over from other donors' samples.

This clonotype was seen a single time. The gene calls are TRBV27 and TRBJ2-5; D unresolved. The CDR3 is 12 amino acids. Germline CDR1 is MNHEY and CDR2 is SMNVEV (reference sequence). V was clipped by 6 bases and J by 1 base, with 6 bases between them. CDR3 DNA sequence: TGTGCCAGCAGGAGTACCCAAGAGACCCAGTACTTC. This translates into CASRSTQETQYF.

This clonotype was counted only a few times. This chain connects TRBV28 to TRBJ2-7; 10 bases match TRBD1. The V and J ends lost 3 bases and 3 bases, in that order; junction bases with no gene match: 5. The CDR3 has 15 residues. From germline, CDR1 is MDHEN and CDR2 SYDVKM. CDR3 nucleotide sequence: TGTGCCAGCAGTTTCCGGGACAGGGGCCGCTACGAGCAGTACTTC. It is translated as CASSFRDRGRYEQYF.

This clonotype appeared once. V gene TRBV7-2 combines with J gene TRBJ1-1; D possibly corresponds to TRBD1 (5 bases). The CDR3 totals 15 residues. V dropped 2 bases and J dropped 0 bases, with 10 bases sitting between them. Germline CDR1 and CDR2: SGHTA and FQGNSA. The CDR3 reads CASSLQGTMNTEAFF. CDR3 coding DNA: TGTGCCAGCAGCTTACAGGGTACCATGAACACTGAAGCTTTCTTT.

This chain joins TRBV6-2 or TRBV6-3 and TRBJ2-1; 7 bases agree with TRBD2. The CDR3 is 14 residues long. Germline V CDR1 and CDR2: MNHEY, SVGEGT. The J segment lost 8 bases and the V segment lost 5 bases, leaving 9 bases of the junction unmatched. The chain's CDR3 is CASSPSTSADEQFF. The CDR3 DNA reads as TGTGCCAGCAGTCCTAGTACTAGCGCGGATGAGCAGTTCTTC.

This clonotype was counted only a few times. V usage is TRBV14 and J usage is TRBJ2-1; 16 nucleotides match TRBD2. The germline CDR1 and CDR2 sequences are SGHDN and FVKESK. J gave up 0 bases and V 4 bases, and 9 bases lay outside the gene matches. The CDR3 has 20 residues. The CDR3 nucleotides are TGTGCCAGCAGCCTGCGCCGGGGACTAGCGGGGGGGAACTCCTACAATGAGCAGTTCTTC. Translated: CASSLRRGLAGGNSYNEQFF.

This clonotype has just a few counts. V and J are TRBV14 and TRBJ2-4; D uncertain. The CDR3 totals 13 residues. The V end lost 3 bases, the J end lost 9 bases, and 12 bases lay between the germline ends. Germline-derived CDR1 and CDR2 are SGHDN and FVKESK. CDR3 region: CASSHLTETIQYF. DNA for the CDR3: TGTGCCAGCAGCCACCTCACGGAAACCATTCAGTACTTC.

In DNA, the CDR3 is TGTGCCAGCAGCTGGCCGAGGGAGCGGGGGGCGACAGATACGCAGTATTTT. It specifies CASSWPRERGATDTQYF. The chain combines TRBV7-8 with TRBJ2-3; TRBD2 aligns across 9 bases. The length of the CDR3 is 17 residues. V was clipped by 4 bases and J by 3 bases; unmatched bases: 11. Germline CDR1 is SGHVS and CDR2 is FQNEAQ. The full variable domain, in which reference TRBV7-8 and TRBJ2-3 provide the parts outside the CDR3, is GAGVSQSPRYKVAKRGQDVALRCDPISGHVSLFWYQQALGQGPEFLTYFQNEAQLDKSGLPSDRFFAERPEGSVSTLKIQRTQQEDSAVYLCASSWPRERGATDTQYFGPGTRLTVL.

A few counts support this clonotype. This chain's CDR3 is CASSLDLTSSYNEQFF. For the CDR3, the DNA is TGTGCCAGCAGTTTAGACTTAACGAGCTCCTACAATGAGCAGTTCTTC. This sequence joins TRBV12-3 or TRBV12-4 and TRBJ2-1, with D uncertain. The CDR3 runs to 16 residues. Deletions cut 1 base from V and 0 bases from J, with 10 bases between.

CDR3 coding DNA: TGTGCCAGCAGTGAAGTCGGGGGCGCTGGTGGCTACACCTTC. This gives the protein CASSEVGGAGGYTF. The chain has TRBV2 and TRBJ1-2, with a tentative D call TRBD1 (6 bases). CDR1 is SNHLY, CDR2 FYNNEI, per germline. Trimming removed 1 base at V and 7 bases at J, with 13 bases between. The CDR3 is made up of 14 amino acids.

The V call is TRBV12-3 or TRBV12-4, the J call TRBJ2-1; 8 nucleotides agree with TRBD2. Losses at the gene ends were 3 bases for V and 8 bases for J; bases not matched to a gene: 6. The CDR3 spans 14 residues. The CDR3 loop is CASSFRGGPDEQFF. The CDR3 DNA sequence: TGTGCCAGCAGTTTCCGGGGGGGCCCGGATGAGCAGTTCTTC.

This clonotype was recorded many times. This rearrangement joins TRBV6-2 or TRBV6-3 to TRBJ2-2, with D hard to call. The V gene's germline CDR1 is MNHEY and CDR2 SVGEGT. V was shortened by 6 bases and J by 4 bases, with 15 bases between the two germline ends. This CDR3 spans 15 amino acids. The CDR3 nucleotides read TGTGCCAGCAGCTTTACTCGACCCCCCACCGGGGAGCTGTTTTTT. Protein sequence: CASSFTRPPTGELFF.

The chain is built from TRBV24-1 and TRBJ1-1; D gene uncertain. The CDR3 loop spans 13 amino acids. V was cut by 4 bases and J by 3 bases, with 8 bases left in between. The germline CDR1 and CDR2 sequences are KGHDR and SFDVKD. CDR3 in amino acids: CATSDRHYTEAFF. The DNA for the CDR3 is TGTGCCACCAGTGACCGACACTACACTGAAGCTTTCTTT.

Regarding this clonotype: One junction end does not reproduce the germline sequence, and a read error may be involved. The chain links TRBV29-1 to TRBJ1-1; D is perhaps TRBD1 (5 bases). Germline loops: CDR1 SQVTM, CDR2 ANQGSEA. The CDR3 sequence is 11 residues long. CDR3: CSGTSNNEAFF. CDR3 coding DNA: TGCAGCGGGACATCCAACAATGAAGCTTTCTTT.

This clonotype turned up a few times. The chain joins TRBV11-2 to TRBJ2-7, with TRBD2 as a possible D gene (5 bases). The CDR3 covers 15 residues. The V end lost 6 bases, the J end lost 0 bases, and 15 bases lay between the germline ends. Germline CDR1 and CDR2: SGHAT and FQNNGV. The CDR3 DNA sequence: TGTGCCAGCAGGGACTGGGGTCTCTCCTCCTACGAGCAGTACTTC. Translation gives CASRDWGLSSYEQYF.

The rearrangement links TRBV28 to TRBJ1-1, with TRBD1 as a possible D gene (5 bases). The CDR3 spans 16 residues. Germline CDR1 reads MDHEN; CDR2 reads SYDVKM. V shed 8 bases and J shed 0 bases, with 19 bases lying between them. The CDR3 loop reads CASLHGGDLMNTEAFF. For the CDR3, the DNA is TGTGCCAGCTTACACGGGGGGGACCTGATGAACACTGAAGCTTTCTTT.

This clonotype was recorded a few times. The DNA of the CDR3 is TGTGCAGACTCCCAGCAGGGGGGCTATGGCTACACCTTC. This sequence encodes CADSQQGGYGYTF. This chain connects TRBV7-9 to TRBJ1-2; TRBD1 aligns across 7 bases. This CDR3 region has 13 residues. Germline V gene sequence: CDR1 SEHNR, CDR2 FQNEAQ (reference sequence).

This chain connects TRBV10-3 to TRBJ1-2; TRBD1 aligns across 7 bases. Germline V gives CDR1 ENHRY, CDR2 SYGVKD. The J segment lost 5 bases and the V segment lost 3 bases, leaving 9 bases of the junction unmatched. This CDR3 comprises 15 residues. The CDR3 region has the DNA TGTGCCATCAGTGACCCCGGACAGGCAATTTATGGCTACACCTTC. Protein: CAISDPGQAIYGYTF.

This clonotype was seen repeatedly, ten times or more. The V gene is TRBV20-1, the J gene TRBJ2-5; 11 nucleotides line up with TRBD2. Germline assignment: CDR1 DFQATT and CDR2 SNEGSKA (reference sequence). Trimming at V came to 4 bases and at J to 2 bases, leaving 6 bases not matched to a gene. This CDR3 has 15 residues. CDR3 sequence (DNA): TGCAGTGCTACCGACGTAGCGGGGGGGCAAGAGACCCAGTACTTC. Translation gives CSATDVAGGQETQYF.

This rearrangement joins TRBV10-3 to TRBJ2-3, with 8 bases lining up with TRBD1. The trim removed 2 bases at V and 2 bases at J, leaving 6 bases unmatched. CDR1 and CDR2 from the germline V gene are ENHRY and SYGVKD. CDR3 size: 16 residues. Written as DNA, the CDR3 is TGTGCCATCAGTGAGCAAGGACAGGGTTTCACAGATACGCAGTATTTT. This encodes CAISEQGQGFTDTQYF.

The table lists this clonotype with a few counts. The chain recombines TRBV29-1 with TRBJ2-1; D remains unclear. V lost 0 bases and J 3 bases, leaving 6 bases between the germline ends. This CDR3 is 13 amino acids long. Germline values: CDR1 SQVTM, CDR2 ANQGSEA. CDR3 coding DNA: TGCAGCGTTGAAGAGGGATTCTACAATGAGCAGTTCTTC. Amino acid sequence: CSVEEGFYNEQFF.

CDR3 residues: CASHRRGITEAFF. The CDR3 bases are TGTGCCAGCCACAGGCGAGGGATCACTGAAGCTTTCTTT. The chain joins TRBV28 to TRBJ1-1; weak D call: TRBD1 (5 bases). V dropped 8 bases and J dropped 4 bases, with 14 bases sitting between them. The CDR3 length is 13 residues. Germline V lookup: CDR1 MDHEN, CDR2 SYDVKM. The full variable domain, rest sourced from reference TRBV28 and TRBJ1-1, is DVKVTQSSRYLVKRTGEKVFLECVQDMDHENMFWYRQDPGLGLRLIYFSYDVKMKEKGDIPEGYSVSREKKERFSLILESASTNQTSMYLCASHRRGITEAFFGQGTRLTVV.

This clonotype was observed a few times. The chain links TRBV10-2 to TRBJ2-1; TRBD1 aligns across 10 bases. CDR1 and CDR2 from the germline V gene are WSHSY and SAAADI. Trimming at V came to 5 bases and at J to 8 bases, leaving 12 bases not matched to a gene. This CDR3 spans 16 amino acids. CDR3 coding DNA: TGCGCCAGCAGTAAGCCCGGGACAGGGGTAGGCTATGAGCAGTTCTTC. It translates to CASSKPGTGVGYEQFF.

In its sample, this clonotype was seen a few times. V usage is TRBV14 and J usage is TRBJ2-7, with TRBD2 as a possible D gene (6 bases). Germline values: CDR1 SGHDN, CDR2 FVKESK. This CDR3 contains 16 residues. V was shortened by 0 bases and J by 0 bases, with 12 bases between the two germline ends. The CDR3: CASSQEDGGPSYEQYF. CDR3 in DNA: TGTGCCAGCAGCCAAGAAGATGGAGGGCCCTCCTACGAGCAGTACTTC.

This clonotype was seen only a few times. J is TRBJ2-1 and V is TRBV20-1; 11 bases line up with TRBD2. This CDR3 comprises 19 residues. Germline V gene sequence: CDR1 DFQATT, CDR2 SNEGSKA (reference sequence). The V gene end was trimmed by 0 bases and the J gene end by 2 bases; junction bases not matched to a gene: 12. The CDR3 reads CSARDGEGTSGRTYNEQFF. DNA of the CDR3: TGCAGTGCTAGAGATGGGGAAGGGACTAGCGGCCGGACCTACAATGAGCAGTTCTTC.

This clonotype was seen more than once but under ten times. This chain uses TRBV14 with TRBJ2-1; maybe TRBD2 (6 bases). The V gene's germline CDR1 is SGHDN and CDR2 FVKESK. Trimming stripped 5 bases from V and 2 bases from J, with 13 bases between. The length of the CDR3 is 15 residues. This CDR3 reads CASSTSGVAYNEQFF. CDR3 nucleotides: TGTGCCAGCAGCACCTCGGGGGTTGCCTACAATGAGCAGTTCTTC.

This clonotype showed up many times. The rearrangement joins TRBV7-6 to TRBJ2-7; D call uncertain. From germline, CDR1 is SGHVS and CDR2 FNYEAQ. Trimming removed 5 bases from V and 1 base from J, with 9 bases in between. This CDR3 has 13 residues. CDR3 sequence (DNA): TGTGCCAGCAGCCTCATGGATTCCTACGAGCAGTACTTC. This encodes CASSLMDSYEQYF.

V and J are TRBV27 and TRBJ1-1; D remains unclear. Trimming left V 5 bases short and J 1 base short, with 17 bases between. Germline V gives CDR1 MNHEY, CDR2 SMNVEV (reference sequence). This CDR3 has 16 amino acids. The DNA for the CDR3 is TGTGCCAGCAGTCTGACGGTGGGAGTCGGGAACACTGAAGCTTTCTTT. This codes for CASSLTVGVGNTEAFF.

The chain links TRBV28 to TRBJ2-1, with D unclear. CDR1 is MDHEN and CDR2 is SYDVKM in the germline V gene. The V end lost 4 bases, the J end lost 0 bases, and 4 bases lay between the germline ends. The CDR3 sequence is 13 residues long. The CDR3 sequence: CASSWSSYNEQFF. The DNA for the CDR3 is TGTGCCAGCAGTTGGAGCTCCTACAATGAGCAGTTCTTC.